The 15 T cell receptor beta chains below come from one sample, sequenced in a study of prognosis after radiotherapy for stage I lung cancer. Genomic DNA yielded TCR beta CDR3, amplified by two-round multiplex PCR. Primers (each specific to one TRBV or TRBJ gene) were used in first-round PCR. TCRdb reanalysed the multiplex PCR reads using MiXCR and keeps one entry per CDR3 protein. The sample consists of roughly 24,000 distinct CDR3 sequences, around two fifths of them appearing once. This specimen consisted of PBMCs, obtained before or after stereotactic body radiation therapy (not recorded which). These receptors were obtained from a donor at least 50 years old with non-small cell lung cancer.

The CDR3: CASSYSGQMGNIQYF. The DNA of the CDR3 is TGTGCCAGCAGTTACTCGGGACAGATGGGGAACATTCAGTACTTC. The V call is TRBV6-2 or TRBV6-3, the J call TRBJ2-4, with TRBD1 identical over 7 bases. This CDR3 has 15 residues. With 0 bases clipped from V and 7 bases from J, the junction kept 6 bases outside the gene matches. Germline CDR1 MNHEY, CDR2 SVGEGT.

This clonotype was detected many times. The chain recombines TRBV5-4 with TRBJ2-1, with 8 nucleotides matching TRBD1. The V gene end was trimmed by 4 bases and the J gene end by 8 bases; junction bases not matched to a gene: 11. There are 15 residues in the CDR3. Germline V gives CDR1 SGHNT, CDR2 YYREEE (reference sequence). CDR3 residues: CASSPQGAMHDEQFF. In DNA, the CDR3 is TGTGCCAGCAGCCCTCAGGGGGCAATGCATGATGAGCAGTTCTTC. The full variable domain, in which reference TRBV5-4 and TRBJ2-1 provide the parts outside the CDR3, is ETGVTQSPTHLIKTRGQQVTLRCSSQSGHNTVSWYQQALGQGPQFIFQYYREEENGRGNFPPRFSGLQFPNYSSELNVNALELDDSALYLCASSPQGAMHDEQFFGPGTRLTVL.

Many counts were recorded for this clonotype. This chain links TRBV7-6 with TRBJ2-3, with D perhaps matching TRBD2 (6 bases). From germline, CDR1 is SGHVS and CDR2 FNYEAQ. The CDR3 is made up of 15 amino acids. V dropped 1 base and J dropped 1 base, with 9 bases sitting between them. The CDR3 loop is CASSLGGVGTDTQYF. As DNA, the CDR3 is TGTGCCAGCAGCTTAGGCGGGGTCGGCACAGATACGCAGTATTTT.

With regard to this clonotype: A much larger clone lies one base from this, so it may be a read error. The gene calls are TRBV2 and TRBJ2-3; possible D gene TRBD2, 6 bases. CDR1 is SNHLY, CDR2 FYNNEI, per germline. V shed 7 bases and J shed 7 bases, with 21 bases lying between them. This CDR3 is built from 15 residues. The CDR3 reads CASMAGPSRTNTQYF. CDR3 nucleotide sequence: TGTGCCAGCATGGCGGGACCGAGTAGGACAAATACGCAGTATTTT.

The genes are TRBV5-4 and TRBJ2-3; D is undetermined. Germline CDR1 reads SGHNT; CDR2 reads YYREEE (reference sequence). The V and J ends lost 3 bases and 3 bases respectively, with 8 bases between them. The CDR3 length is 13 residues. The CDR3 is CASSSSRTDTQYF. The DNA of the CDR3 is TGTGCCAGCAGCTCGTCAAGAACAGATACGCAGTATTTT.

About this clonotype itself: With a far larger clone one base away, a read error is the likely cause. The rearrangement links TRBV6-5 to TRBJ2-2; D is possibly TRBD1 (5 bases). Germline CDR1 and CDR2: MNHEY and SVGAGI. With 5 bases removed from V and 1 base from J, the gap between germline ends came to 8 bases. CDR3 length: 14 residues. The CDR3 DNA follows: TGTGCCAGCAGTGCCAGGGTGAACACCGGGGAGCTGTTTTTT. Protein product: CASSARVNTGELFF.

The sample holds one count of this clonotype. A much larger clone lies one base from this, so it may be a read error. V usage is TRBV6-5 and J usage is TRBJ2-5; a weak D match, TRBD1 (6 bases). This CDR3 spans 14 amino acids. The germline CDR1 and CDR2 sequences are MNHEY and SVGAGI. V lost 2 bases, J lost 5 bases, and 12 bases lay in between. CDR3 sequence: CASSYGGMDETQYF. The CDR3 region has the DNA TGTGCCAGCAGTTACGGGGGCATGGACGAGACCCAGTACTTC.

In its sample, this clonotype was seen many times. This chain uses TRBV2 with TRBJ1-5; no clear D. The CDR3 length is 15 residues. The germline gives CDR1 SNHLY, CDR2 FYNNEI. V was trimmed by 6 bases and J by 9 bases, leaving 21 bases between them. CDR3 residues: CASSNPGVHSPPQHF. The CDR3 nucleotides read TGTGCCAGCAGCAACCCTGGGGTGCATTCTCCGCCCCAGCATTTT.

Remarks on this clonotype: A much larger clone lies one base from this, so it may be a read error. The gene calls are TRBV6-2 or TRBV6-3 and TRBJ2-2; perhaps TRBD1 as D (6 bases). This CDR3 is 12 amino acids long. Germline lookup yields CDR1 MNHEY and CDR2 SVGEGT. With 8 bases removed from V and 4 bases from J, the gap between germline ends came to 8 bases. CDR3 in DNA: TGTGCCAGCTTAGGGGGCACCGGGGAGCTGTTTTTT. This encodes CASLGGTGELFF.

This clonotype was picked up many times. The CDR3 loop reads CAISESGGSADPGTQYF. The CDR3 coding sequence is TGTGCCATCAGTGAGTCGGGTGGGTCCGCCGACCCTGGTACGCAGTATTTT. V is TRBV10-3 and J is TRBJ2-3; D remains unclear. The germline V gene has CDR1 ENHRY and CDR2 SYGVKD. V shed 0 bases and J shed 8 bases, with 21 bases lying between them. This CDR3 region has 17 residues.

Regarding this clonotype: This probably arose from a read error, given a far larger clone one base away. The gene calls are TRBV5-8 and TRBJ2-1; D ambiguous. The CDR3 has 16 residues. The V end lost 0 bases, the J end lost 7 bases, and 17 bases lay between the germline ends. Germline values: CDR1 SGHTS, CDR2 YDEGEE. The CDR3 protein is CASSLGSTERGNEQFF. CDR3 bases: TGTGCCAGCAGCTTGGGCTCCACCGAACGTGGGAATGAGCAGTTCTTC.

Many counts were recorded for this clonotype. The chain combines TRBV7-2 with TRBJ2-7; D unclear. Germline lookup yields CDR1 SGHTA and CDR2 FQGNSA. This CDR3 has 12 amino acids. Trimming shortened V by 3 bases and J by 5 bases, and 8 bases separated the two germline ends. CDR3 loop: CASSFYGDEQYF. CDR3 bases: TGTGCCAGCAGCTTCTATGGGGACGAGCAGTACTTC.

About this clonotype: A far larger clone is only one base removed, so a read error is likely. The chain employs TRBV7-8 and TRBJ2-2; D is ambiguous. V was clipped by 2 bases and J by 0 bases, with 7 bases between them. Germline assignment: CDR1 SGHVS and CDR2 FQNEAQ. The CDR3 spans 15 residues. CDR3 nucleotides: TGTGCCAGCAGCTTACGGCTTCCGAACACCGGGGAGCTGTTTTTT. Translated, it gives CASSLRLPNTGELFF.

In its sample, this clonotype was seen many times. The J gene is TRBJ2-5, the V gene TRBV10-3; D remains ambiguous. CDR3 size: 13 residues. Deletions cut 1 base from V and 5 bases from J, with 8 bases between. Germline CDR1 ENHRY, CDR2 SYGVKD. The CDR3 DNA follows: TGTGCCATCAGTGAGTTAGGGTTCGAGACCCAGTACTTC. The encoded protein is CAISELGFETQYF.

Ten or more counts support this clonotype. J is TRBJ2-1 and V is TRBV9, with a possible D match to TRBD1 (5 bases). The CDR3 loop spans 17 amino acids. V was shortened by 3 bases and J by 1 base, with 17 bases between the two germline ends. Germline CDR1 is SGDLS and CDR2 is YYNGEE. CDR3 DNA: TGTGCCAGCAGCGCATCGACAGCTTCCCTTTCCTACAATGAGCAGTTCTTC. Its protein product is CASSASTASLSYNEQFF.